Here is one T cell receptor (beta chain) with its context. The antigen remains unidentified. This record comes from a study of cytomegalovirus exposure and HLA in healthy donors. PCR was performed using 60 Vbeta and 13 Jbeta primers. This table comes from immunoSEQ multiplex PCR, and its TCRdb copy is limited to in-frame clones, with some not included. The sample holds 200,000 to 250,000 clones; almost 85% are singletons and the top ten take 0.58%. Study outcomes and limitations: Later analysis demonstrated an association between a missense DCLRE1C variant and TCR beta V- and J-gene trimming. Associated with cytomegalovirus, according to the listing, were around 160 TCR beta chains.

The germline CDR1 and CDR2 sequences are SNHLY and FYNNEI. The CDR3 extends over 14 amino acids. V was pared by 2 bases and J by 7 bases, with 6 bases of the junction left unmatched. The chain has TRBV2 and TRBJ1-2, with 8 positions matching TRBD1. The sequence derives from a woman between 40 and 50 years old in good health and CMV-seronegative. Material: PBMCs. For the CDR3, the DNA is TGTGCCAGCAGTGAAATGACAGGGGAAAGTGGCTACACCTTC. This encodes CASSEMTGESGYTF.